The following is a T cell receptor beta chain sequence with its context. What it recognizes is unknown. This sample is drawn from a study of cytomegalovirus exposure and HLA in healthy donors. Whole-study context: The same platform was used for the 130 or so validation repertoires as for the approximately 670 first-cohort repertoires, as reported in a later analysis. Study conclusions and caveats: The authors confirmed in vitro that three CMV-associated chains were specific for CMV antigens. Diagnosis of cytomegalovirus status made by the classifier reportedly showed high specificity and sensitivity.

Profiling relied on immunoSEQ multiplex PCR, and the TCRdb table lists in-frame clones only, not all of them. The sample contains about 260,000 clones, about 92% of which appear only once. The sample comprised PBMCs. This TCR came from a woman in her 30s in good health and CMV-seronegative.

The CDR3 DNA reads TGTGCCAGCAGCACCGTTCGGTCTGGGGCCAACGTCCTGACTTTC. Amino acid sequence: CASSTVRSGANVLTF. This chain uses TRBV7-3 with TRBJ2-6; no clear D. The CDR3 consists of 15 residues. Germline assignment: CDR1 SGHTA and CDR2 FQGTGA. V was pared by 5 bases and J by 1 base, with 9 bases between.